This TCR beta chain came from a study of tumor-infiltrating lymphocytes in oesophageal squamous cell carcinoma. Germline V gene data show CDR1 as WSHSY and CDR2 as SAAADI. This CDR3 comprises 12 residues. In its sample, this clonotype was seen many times. The junction does not match germline at one end; this may be a read error. TCRdb itself ran the PCR reads through MiXCR, one entry per CDR3 protein. Here the sample spans more than 7,000 distinct CDR3 sequences, approximately 14% being singletons. Sequencing was carried out using blood. This TCR was recovered from a male donor with esophageal squamous cell carcinoma. The chain joins TRBV10-2 to TRBJ2-1; no clear D. CDR3 sequence reads: CASSESGSPLHF. CDR3 DNA: TGCGCCAGCAGTGAGTCAGGATCACCCCTCCACTTC.